The sequence of this TCR beta chain was determined in a study of blood T cell repertoires in COVID-19. The CDR3 covers 17 residues. The junction had 12 bases not matched to a gene; V was cut back by 6 bases and J by 1 base. Germline-derived CDR1 and CDR2 are MDHEN and SYDVKM. This clone has only a few counts. In the original workflow: It was from reference gene primer amplification that nucleated cell counts were estimated. Assay: immunoSEQ multiplex PCR; the TCRdb copy retains only in-frame clones and omits some. V and J calls and clone size are as listed in that table; D and trimming were resolved from the DNA. The sample yields about 440,000 clones, 90% seen once.

The TCR was taken from a man aged 18 to 29 who had recovered from COVID-19. The sequenced material came from PBMCs or T cells enriched from blood (not recorded which). The chain recombines TRBV28 with TRBJ2-3; 8 bases match TRBD2. For the CDR3, the DNA is TGTGCCAGCAGCTTTCTCGGTTGGCGGGAGGGCACAGATACGCAGTATTTT. It codes for CASSFLGWREGTDTQYF.